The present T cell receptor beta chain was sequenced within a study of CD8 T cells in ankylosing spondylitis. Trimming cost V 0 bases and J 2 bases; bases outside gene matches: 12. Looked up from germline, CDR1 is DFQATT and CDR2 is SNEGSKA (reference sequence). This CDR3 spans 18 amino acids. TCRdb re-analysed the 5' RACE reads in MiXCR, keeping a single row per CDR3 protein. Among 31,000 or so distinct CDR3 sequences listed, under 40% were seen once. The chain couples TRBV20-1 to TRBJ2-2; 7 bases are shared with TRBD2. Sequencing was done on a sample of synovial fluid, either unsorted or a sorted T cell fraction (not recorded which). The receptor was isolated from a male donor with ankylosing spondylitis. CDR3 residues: CSARDSRLADDNTGELFF. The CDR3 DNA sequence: TGCAGTGCTAGAGATAGTCGGCTAGCGGACGATAACACCGGGGAGCTGTTTTTT.